What follows are 24 T cell receptor beta chains derived from one specimen sequenced in a study of blood T cells in healthy people across ages. With a J-beta primer mix and a sample-barcoded 5' primer, a second PCR ran about 6 to 11 cycles. MiXCR was run by TCRdb on the 5' RACE reads, yielding one entry per CDR3 protein. This table holds 1,500,000 or so distinct CDR3 sequences, around 59% found once. The specimen sequenced was blood. The receptors derive from a young man in good health.

The rearrangement uses TRBV7-6 and TRBJ2-7, with D perhaps TRBD1 (5 bases). CDR1 and CDR2 (germline): SGHVS, FNYEAQ. This CDR3 region has 14 residues. V gave up 5 bases and J gave up 3 bases, with 14 bases separating them. CDR3 region: CASSRGPDNYEQYF. CDR3 sequence (DNA): TGTGCCAGCAGCCGTGGGCCGGACAACTACGAGCAGTACTTC.

This chain joins TRBV12-3 or TRBV12-4 and TRBJ1-5; D not resolved. The ends were cut back, 6 bases at V and 3 bases at J, with 12 bases in the middle. This CDR3 region has 14 residues. CDR3 bases: TGTGCCAGCAGGCCCCTGGGCCACAATCAGCCCCAGCATTTT. Its protein product is CASRPLGHNQPQHF.

The chain combines TRBV5-1 with TRBJ2-3; 9 bases are a match to TRBD2. The CDR3 has 17 amino acids. The germline V gene has CDR1 SGHRS and CDR2 YFSETQ. Trimming at V came to 1 base and at J to 2 bases, leaving 8 bases not matched to a gene. CDR3 region: CASSLLVGGRATDTQYF. The CDR3, as DNA: TGCGCCAGCAGCTTGTTGGTCGGCGGGAGGGCCACAGATACGCAGTATTTT.

The chain joins TRBV4-3 to TRBJ1-2; 7 nucleotides match TRBD1. Trimming removed 1 base from V and 4 bases from J; junction bases left unmatched: 6. This CDR3 contains 15 residues. Looked up from germline, CDR1 is LGHNA and CDR2 is YSLEER. CDR3 nucleotide sequence: TGCGCCAGCAGCCAAGCGAGTGACAGGGCCTATGGCTACACCTTC. This sequence encodes CASSQASDRAYGYTF.

This clonotype was seen many times. The chain uses TRBV4-3 and TRBJ2-7; 8 nucleotides agree with TRBD1. The ends lost 3 bases at V and 3 bases at J; junction bases unmatched: 7. The CDR3 loop spans 15 amino acids. The germline V gene has CDR1 LGHNA and CDR2 YSLEER. CDR3 DNA: TGCGCCAGCAGCCAGAACACAGGGGGTGGCTACGAGCAGTACTTC. It yields the protein CASSQNTGGGYEQYF.

J is TRBJ2-3 and V is TRBV24-1; no definite D call. The CDR3 loop spans 14 amino acids. V was cut by 4 bases and J by 8 bases, with 15 bases left in between. Germline CDR1 is KGHDR and CDR2 is SFDVKD. This chain's CDR3 is CATSDHEEWGTQYF. The CDR3 bases are TGTGCCACCAGTGACCACGAGGAATGGGGTACGCAGTATTTT.

The rearrangement joins TRBV20-1 to TRBJ2-1, with TRBD2 matching 12 bases. Germline V gene sequence: CDR1 DFQATT, CDR2 SNEGSKA (reference sequence). Germline trimming cut 5 bases from V and 2 bases from J; bases unmatched to any gene: 7. CDR3 length equals 16 residues. Here the CDR3 reads CSAGIPSGGAYNEQFF. The CDR3 bases are TGCAGTGCTGGGATCCCTAGCGGGGGGGCCTACAATGAGCAGTTCTTC.

This rearrangement joins TRBV3-1 to TRBJ2-4; 7 bases agree with TRBD2. The J call is doubtful: the DNA matches TRBJ2-7 better. CDR3 length: 14 residues. Per germline, CDR1 LGHDT and CDR2 YNNKEL (reference sequence). The CDR3 reads CASSASGNSYEQYF. In DNA form, the CDR3 reads TGTGCCAGCAGCGCGAGCGGGAACTCCTACGAGCAGTACTTC.

The table lists this clonotype with a few counts. The rearrangement joins TRBV27 to TRBJ1-2; D may be TRBD1 (6 bases). Germline V CDR1 and CDR2: MNHEY, SMNVEV (reference sequence). CDR3 length: 15 amino acids. With 5 bases removed from V and 1 base from J, the gap between germline ends came to 14 bases. The CDR3 region is CASSLSEGGNYGYTF. In DNA, the CDR3 is TGTGCCAGCAGTCTAAGTGAAGGGGGTAACTATGGCTACACCTTC.

The gene calls are TRBV7-8 and TRBJ2-1; no definite D call. The CDR3 length is 14 residues. Germline V lookup: CDR1 SGHVS, CDR2 FQNEAQ. V dropped 2 bases and J dropped 0 bases, with 5 bases sitting between them. CDR3 bases: TGTGCCAGCAGCTTAAAGGGCTCCTACAATGAGCAGTTCTTC. Translating it yields CASSLKGSYNEQFF. The variable domain in full, completed from reference TRBV7-8 and TRBJ2-1, reads GAGVSQSPRYKVAKRGQDVALRCDPISGHVSLFWYQQALGQGPEFLTYFQNEAQLDKSGLPSDRFFAERPEGSVSTLKIQRTQQEDSAVYLCASSLKGSYNEQFFGPGTRLTVL.

This clonotype was seen more than once but under ten times. The chain links TRBV6-5 to TRBJ2-1, with D uncertain. Trimming took off 5 bases at V and 9 bases at J, with 14 bases between the two ends. From germline, CDR1 is MNHEY and CDR2 SVGAGI. The CDR3 is 13 residues long. CDR3 residues: CASSPAGWGEQFF. CDR3 bases: TGTGCCAGCAGTCCTGCCGGGTGGGGTGAGCAGTTCTTC.

The chain couples TRBV4-2 to TRBJ2-5; weak D call: TRBD2 (6 bases). The J call may be wrong; the DNA end is better matched by TRBJ2-7. The germline V gene has CDR1 LGHNA and CDR2 YNFKEQ. The CDR3 covers 15 residues. The CDR3 is CASSQVSGGDYEQYF. Written as DNA, the CDR3 is TGTGCCAGCAGCCAAGTTTCCGGCGGGGACTACGAGCAGTACTTC.

The rearrangement links TRBV5-1 to TRBJ2-1, with D possibly matching TRBD2 (6 bases). Germline CDR1 is SGHRS and CDR2 is YFSETQ. Trimming took 7 bases from V and 0 from J, leaving 14 bases between them. The CDR3 consists of 15 residues. As DNA, the CDR3 is TGCGCCAGCGGGGGAGCGGGCGGCTCCTACAATGAGCAGTTCTTC. It translates to CASGGAGGSYNEQFF.

Only a few counts were recorded for this clonotype. V and J are TRBV7-2 and TRBJ2-1; D gene ambiguous. Germline V gene lookup returns CDR1 SGHTA and CDR2 FQGNSA. V was clipped by 1 base and J by 7 bases, with 14 bases between them. CDR3 length: 15 residues. CDR3 residues: CASSLENWGGNEQFF. The CDR3 DNA reads TGTGCCAGCAGCTTAGAAAATTGGGGTGGAAATGAGCAGTTCTTC.

In this sample, this clonotype turned up a few times. The rearrangement joins TRBV7-2 to TRBJ2-3; tentative D call: TRBD2 (5 bases). CDR1 SGHTA and CDR2 FQGNSA come from the germline V gene. The CDR3 contains 13 residues. V was trimmed by 4 bases and J by 8 bases, leaving 13 bases between them. The CDR3 loop is CASSSDLAGTQYF. For the CDR3, the DNA is TGTGCCAGCAGCTCGGACCTCGCGGGTACGCAGTATTTT.

This clonotype has a handful of counts. The V and J genes are TRBV6-2 or TRBV6-3 and TRBJ1-6; 8 bases match TRBD1. The CDR3 contains 15 residues. V lost 1 base and J lost 7; bases outside the gene matches: 3. Germline CDR1 MNHEY, CDR2 SVGEGT. CDR3 residues: CASSYYRQGNSPLHF. As DNA, the CDR3 is TGTGCCAGCAGTTACTATCGACAGGGGAATTCACCCCTCCACTTT.

CDR3 nucleotides: TGTGCCAGCAGAGCCGCCGGACAGGAAAATGAAAAACTGTTTTTT. It yields the protein CASRAAGQENEKLFF. This chain links TRBV6-1 with TRBJ1-4; 7 bases fit TRBD1. V trimming: 6 bases; J trimming: 5 bases; junction bases outside the gene matches: 9. Germline V gene sequence: CDR1 MNHNS, CDR2 SASEGT. The CDR3 length is 15 residues.

V gene TRBV12-3 or TRBV12-4 combines with J gene TRBJ2-5; 7 nucleotides match TRBD2. The CDR3 has 15 amino acids. V dropped 2 bases and J dropped 3; count of bases not matched to a gene: 6. The CDR3 sequence: CASSLTSGEEETQYF. CDR3 DNA sequence: TGTGCCAGCAGTTTAACCAGCGGGGAGGAAGAGACCCAGTACTTC.

The gene calls are TRBV25-1 and TRBJ2-3, with D maybe TRBD2 (5 bases). Germline V gene data show CDR1 as MGHDK and CDR2 as SYGVNS. Trimming took off 7 bases at V and 0 bases at J, with 11 bases between the two ends. The CDR3 runs 14 residues. This CDR3 is CASIGGTSTDTQYF. CDR3 nucleotide sequence: TGTGCCAGCATTGGAGGCACTAGCACAGATACGCAGTATTTT.

The chain is built from TRBV3-1 and TRBJ2-7; 7 positions match TRBD2. With 0 bases clipped from V and 5 bases from J, the junction kept 7 bases outside the gene matches. CDR1 is LGHDT and CDR2 is YNNKEL in the germline V gene (reference sequence). The CDR3 is 15 amino acids. The CDR3 DNA sequence: TGTGCCAGCAGCCAAGATCTGAGGGAGGGTCACGAGCAGTACTTC. Translation: CASSQDLREGHEQYF.

The rearrangement links TRBV4-1 to TRBJ2-1; possibly TRBD1 or TRBD2 for D (5 bases each). Trimming removed 2 bases from V and 5 bases from J, with 16 bases in between. Germline CDR1 MGHRA, CDR2 YSYEKL. The CDR3 sequence is 16 residues long. The CDR3 is CASSQINTGPNNEQFF. The CDR3 DNA sequence: TGCGCCAGCAGCCAAATAAATACGGGACCTAACAATGAGCAGTTCTTC.

V gene TRBV7-2 combines with J gene TRBJ2-7, with D perhaps being TRBD1 or TRBD2 (6 bases each). Germline loops: CDR1 SGHTA, CDR2 FQGNSA. This CDR3 spans 16 amino acids. The ends were cut back, 2 bases at V and 7 bases at J, with 21 bases in the middle. CDR3 in DNA: TGTGCCAGCAGCTTACCCGCCGGGGGCGCGACCGGGGAGCAGTACTTC. It is translated as CASSLPAGGATGEQYF.

V usage is TRBV5-1 and J usage is TRBJ2-1; 8 nucleotides agree with TRBD2. Germline V gives CDR1 SGHRS, CDR2 YFSETQ. Trimming removed 4 bases from V and 7 bases from J; junction bases left unmatched: 7. The CDR3 is 14 amino acids. The CDR3 DNA reads TGCGCCAGCAGCCCGGCTAGCGGGTTTAATGAGCAGTTCTTC. Translation gives CASSPASGFNEQFF.

This clonotype showed up just once. In nucleotides, the CDR3 is TGTGCCAGCAGGCCTAAATGGGACCGATCCTACAATGAGCAGTTCTTC. It yields the protein CASRPKWDRSYNEQFF. The rearrangement links TRBV6-5 to TRBJ2-1; possibly TRBD1 or TRBD2 for D (5 bases each). Trimming shortened V by 6 bases and J by 1 base, and 16 bases separated the two germline ends. Germline lookup yields CDR1 MNHEY and CDR2 SVGAGI. This CDR3 is built from 16 residues.